The source of this T cell receptor beta chain is a study of monozygotic twins with inflammatory bowel disease. TCR libraries were prepared from roughly 3,300 ng total RNA each. Each UMI harboured a 6-nucleotide sample barcode and was appended via template switching. The cDNA of both the TCRalpha and TCRbeta chains was subjected to two nested PCRs of around 15 and 10 cycles. TCRdb re-analyzed the 5' RACE reads; it lists each CDR3 protein once, without DNA. This sample's clone table lists around 230,000 distinct CDR3 sequences. The germline V gene has CDR1 DFQATT and CDR2 SNEGSKA (reference sequence). The CDR3 runs 12 residues. As regards this clonotype: Antigen specificity is unknown.

Study-wide points: Other individuals had fewer clonotypes in common with IBD patients than with healthy twins, especially with disease activity.

This sequence joins TRBV20-1 and TRBJ1-5. This TCR was recovered from a human donor with ulcerative colitis or Crohn's disease, or a healthy co-twin of an affected twin (not recorded which). Source material: blood. CDR3 in amino acids: CSAEVGNQPQHF.